A selection of T cell receptor beta chains follows, all from one sample in a study of blood T cell repertoires in COVID-19. Libraries were prepared by immunoSEQ multiplex PCR; TCRdb keeps only in-frame clonotypes and omits some of them. The sample shows about 59,000 clones, around four fifths of them seen only once. Sequenced: peripheral blood. These receptors all stem from a man older than 75 with acute or convalescent COVID-19. The conserved cysteine and the conserved F or W are not part of the CDR3 here.

v_call	j_call	cdr3_aa
TRBV7-2	TRBJ2-1	ASSLDYQAYNEQF
TRBV24-1	TRBJ2-5	ATSDVKTQY
TRBV3-1/TRBV3-2	TRBJ1-6	ASSPGQGDSPLH
TRBV4-1	TRBJ1-2	ASSQVLGQRSNYGYT
TRBV5-1	TRBJ2-7	ASRPGLNYEQY
TRBV11-2	TRBJ1-5	ASSAGTGQNQPQH
TRBV11-2	TRBJ2-2	ASSSSGRTGELF
TRBV28	TRBJ1-5	ASSLWRLRRSNQPQH
TRBV30	TRBJ1-1	AWIPVATPNTEAF
TRBV2	TRBJ2-7	ASSEWLRGTNEQY
TRBV5-1	TRBJ2-3	ASSFQGWTDTQY